The entry that follows covers one T cell receptor (beta chain) sequence. In the authors' workflow: Counts of nucleated cells, estimated from reference gene primer amplification, were obtained. The table came from immunoSEQ multiplex PCR; TCRdb's copy has only in-frame clones and leaves some out. V and J calls and clone size follow that table, whereas D and trimming were derived from the DNA. The sample has approximately 240,000 clones, around four fifths seen once. The data derive from a study of blood T cell repertoires in COVID-19. Across the study: Samples of COVID-19 (acute and convalescent) were obtained from the United States, Italy and Spain. The cDNA or gDNA used as material had been derived from T cells, B-cell-depleted T cells, or PBMCs.

CDR3 length: 15 residues. J gave up 2 bases and V 3 bases, and 2 bases lay outside the gene matches. Germline V CDR1 and CDR2: LNHDA, SQIVND (reference sequence). This TCR derives from an older woman who had recovered from COVID-19. The source material was peripheral blood. The rearrangement uses TRBV19 and TRBJ2-7, with 12 bases that match TRBD2. The CDR3 DNA is TGTGCCAGTAGTATGTCTAGCGGGGGGGCCTACGAGCAGTACTTC. Residues: CASSMSSGGAYEQYF.